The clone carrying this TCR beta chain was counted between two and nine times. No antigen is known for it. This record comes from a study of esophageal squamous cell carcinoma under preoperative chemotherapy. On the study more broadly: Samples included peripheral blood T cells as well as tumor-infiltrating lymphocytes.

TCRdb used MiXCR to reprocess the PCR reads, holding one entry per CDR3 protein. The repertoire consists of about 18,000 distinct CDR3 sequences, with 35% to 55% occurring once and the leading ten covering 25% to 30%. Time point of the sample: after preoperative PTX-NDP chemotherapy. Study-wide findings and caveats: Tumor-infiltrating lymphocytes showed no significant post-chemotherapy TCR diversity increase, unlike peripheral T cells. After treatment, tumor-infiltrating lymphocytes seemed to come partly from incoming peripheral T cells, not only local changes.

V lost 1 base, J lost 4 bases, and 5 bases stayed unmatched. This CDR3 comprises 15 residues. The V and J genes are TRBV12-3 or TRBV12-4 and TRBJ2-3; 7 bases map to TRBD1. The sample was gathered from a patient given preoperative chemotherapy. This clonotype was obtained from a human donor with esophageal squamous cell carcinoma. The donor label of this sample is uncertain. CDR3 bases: TGTGCCAGCAGTTTAGAAAGGGGGCGCGCAGATACGCAGTATTTT. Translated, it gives CASSLERGRADTQYF.